Shown below are 30 T cell receptor beta chains from a single sample sequenced in a study of T cells in women clearing cervical HPV infection. Profiled with immunoSEQ multiplex PCR; TCRdb holds only in-frame clones, not every one. Its table records tens of thousands of clones. Sequencing was carried out using blood buffy coat. The receptors here all came from a woman aged 18-70 years with a cervical HPV16 infection that either progressed to CIN3+ or cleared (not recorded which).

On this clone itself: From the germline J gene comes the end of the CDR3, since the read stops 3 residues before it. The chain uses TRBV18 and TRBJ2-4; D uncertain. With 2 bases removed from V and 0 bases from J, the gap between germline ends came to 5 bases. The CDR3 runs 14 residues. The V gene's germline CDR1 is KGHSH and CDR2 LQKENI. Partial CDR3 DNA: TGTGCCAGCTCACCAGCGGTAGCCAAAAACATT. It specifies CASSPAVAKNI. The entire CDR3 sequence reads CASSPAVAKNIQYF.

Comments on this clone: The CDR3 is cut off 3 residues early in the read; its end comes from the germline J gene. This chain joins TRBV7-3 and TRBJ2-7, with 9 bases lining up with TRBD1. The ends lost 8 bases at V and 0 bases at J; junction bases unmatched: 5. The germline V gene encodes CDR1 SGHTA and CDR2 FQGTGA. There are 14 residues in the CDR3. The covered CDR3 bases are TGTGCCAGCTCCCGGGACAGGGACTCCTACGAG. This translates into CASSRDRDSYE. The CDR3 reads in full as CASSRDRDSYEQYF.

Comments on this clone: Read coverage stops 3 residues before the CDR3 terminus; the germline J gene supplies the remainder. This chain joins TRBV10-3 and TRBJ2-7; tentatively, D is TRBD2 (5 bases). V lost 6 bases to trimming and J lost 6 bases, with 12 bases between them. The germline gives CDR1 ENHRY, CDR2 SYGVKD. This CDR3 is built from 12 residues. The CDR3 DNA, read in part, is TGTGCCATCAGCCATGAACGGGGCGAG. The encoded protein is CAISHERGE. The complete CDR3 sequence is CAISHERGEQYF.

For this clone: The DNA ends 3 residues before the CDR3 does, and the rest of the CDR3 is filled in from the germline J gene. This chain connects TRBV19 to TRBJ1-5; TRBD1 aligns across 9 bases. CDR1 and CDR2 from the germline V gene are LNHDA and SQIVND (reference sequence). The CDR3 length is 17 residues. J lost 7 bases, V lost 5 bases, and 15 bases had no gene match. This chain's CDR3 is CASSGTGGEGVGQPQHF. The sequenced part of the CDR3 DNA is TGTGCCAGTAGTGGAACAGGGGGCGAAGGGGTCGGACAGCCC.

About this clone itself: Coverage ceases 3 residues before the CDR3 finishes, and the germline J gene fills in the end. V gene TRBV19 combines with J gene TRBJ1-3; 8 nucleotides line up with TRBD1. Germline CDR1 LNHDA, CDR2 SQIVND (reference sequence). The CDR3 consists of 15 residues. The trim removed 6 bases at V and 4 bases at J, leaving 8 bases unmatched. CDR3 DNA (partial): TGTGCCAGTAGCGGGGGGCAGGGGGCGGGAAACACC. Its translation is CASSGGQGAGNT. The full-length CDR3 reads as CASSGGQGAGNTIYF.

In regard to this clone: The read ends 3 residues early relative to the CDR3; the germline J gene fills the gap. The chain combines TRBV11-3 with TRBJ2-4; TRBD1 matches at 9 bases. Germline V gene data show CDR1 as SGHNT and CDR2 as YENEEA. This CDR3 contains 15 residues. Incomplete CDR3 DNA: TGTGCCAGCAGCACCCGGGACAGGGTAGGAGAGACT. Translating gives CASSTRDRVGET. The CDR3, in full, reads CASSTRDRVGETQYF.

Remarks on this clone: The missing CDR3 end, 3 residues past where the read stops, is filled in from the germline J gene. The gene calls are TRBV19 and TRBJ1-4, with D perhaps TRBD1 (5 bases). The CDR3 consists of 16 residues. Trimming cost V 4 bases and J 4 bases, with 16 bases left between them. Germline V gives CDR1 LNHDA, CDR2 SQIVND (reference sequence). The DNA read from the CDR3 is TGTGCCAGTAGTAACGGCGGAGGGGAAGGTAATGAAAAA. Protein: CASSNGGGEGNEK. The CDR3 reads in full as CASSNGGGEGNEKLFF.

Concerning this clone itself: The CDR3 goes on 3 residues after the read ends, and that part is filled in from the germline J gene. The chain uses TRBV13 and TRBJ2-5; 11 nucleotides align to TRBD1. Unmatched junction bases numbered 3, after V lost 5 bases and J lost 4 bases. Germline V gene lookup returns CDR1 PRHDT and CDR2 FYEKMQ (reference sequence). CDR3 length: 14 amino acids. The CDR3 bases that were read are TGTGCCAGCAGCCCAGGGACAGGGGGAGAGACC. The encoded protein is CASSPGTGGET. The entire CDR3 is CASSPGTGGETQYF. The complete variable domain, with remaining parts taken from reference TRBV13 and TRBJ2-5, reads AAGVIQSPRHLIKEKRETATLKCYPIPRHDTVYWYQQGPGQDPQFLISFYEKMQSDKGSIPDRFSAQQFSDYHSELNMSSLELGDSALYFCASSPGTGGETQYFGPGTRLLVL.

In regard to this clone: The CDR3 is cut off 3 residues early in the read; its end comes from the germline J gene. The chain recombines TRBV10-3 with TRBJ2-6, with 9 bases matching TRBD1. V lost 6 bases, J lost 0 bases, and 9 bases stayed unmatched. CDR1 is ENHRY and CDR2 is SYGVKD in the germline V gene. The CDR3 runs 18 residues. CDR3 protein: CAISPTGGPTSGANVLTF. CDR3 DNA, as far as it was read: TGTGCCATCAGCCCGACAGGGGGACCCACCTCTGGGGCCAACGTC.

Details on this clone: One end of the junction fails to match germline, which may point to a read error. Coverage ceases 3 residues before the CDR3 finishes, and the germline J gene fills in the end. This rearrangement joins TRBV4-2 to TRBJ2-7; 7 positions agree with TRBD2. The CDR3 consists of 17 residues. Germline V lookup: CDR1 LGHNA, CDR2 YNFKEQ. Partial CDR3 DNA: TGCGCCAGCAGCCAAGGTGGGTCGGGGGGAGCCTCCTACGAG. Its protein product is CASSQGGSGGASYE. In full, the CDR3 is CASSQGGSGGASYEQYF.

With regard to this clone: The sequence runs out 3 residues before the end of the CDR3; the remainder is reconstructed from the germline J gene. V and J are TRBV7-2 and TRBJ1-2, with a tentative D call TRBD1 (5 bases). CDR1 SGHTA and CDR2 FQGNSA come from the germline V gene. Trimming pared 5 bases from V and 2 bases from J, leaving 15 bases between. The CDR3 sequence is 15 residues long. The CDR3 spells CASSPKAGINYGYTF. CDR3 bases read: TGTGCCAGCAGCCCAAAGGCAGGGATAAACTATGGC.

This clone shows up as medium-sized (0.01 to 0.1%) by frequency. The read falls 3 residues short of the CDR3 end, and the missing part is taken from the germline J gene. The chain is built from TRBV24-1 and TRBJ1-2; TRBD1 matches at 7 bases. The germline V gene has CDR1 KGHDR and CDR2 SFDVKD. The ends lost 5 bases at V and 3 bases at J; junction bases unmatched: 5. The CDR3 extends over 14 amino acids. The covered CDR3 bases are TGTGCCACCAGTGTACGACAGGGCGACTATGGC. This gives the protein CATSVRQGDYG. The entire CDR3 is CATSVRQGDYGYTF.

CDR3 sequence: CASSQLKGMGNTEAFF. The covered CDR3 bases are TGTGCCAGCTCACAACTTAAGGGTATGGGGAACACTGAA. The genes are TRBV18 and TRBJ1-1; no definite D call. The CDR3 end is not reached by the read, which stops 3 residues before it; the germline J gene fills it in. The germline CDR1 and CDR2 sequences are KGHSH and LQKENI. Trimming left V 4 bases short and J 1 base short, with 16 bases between. The CDR3 length is 16 residues.

About this clone: Sequencing ends 3 residues short of the CDR3 end; the germline J gene provides the rest. The J gene is TRBJ1-5, the V gene TRBV19, with D possibly TRBD1 on 5 matching bases. The V and J ends lost 3 bases and 0 bases respectively, with 9 bases between them. The CDR3 sequence is 15 residues long. Germline loops: CDR1 LNHDA, CDR2 SQIVND (reference sequence). The covered CDR3 bases are TGTGCCAGTAGTATCGGCAGGGTTAGCAATCAGCCC. Protein product: CASSIGRVSNQP. The entire CDR3 protein reads CASSIGRVSNQPQHF. Together with reference TRBV19 and TRBJ1-5, the CDR3 gives the full variable domain: DGGITQSPKYLFRKEGQNVTLSCEQNLNHDAMYWYRQDPGQGLRLIYYSQIVNDFQKGDIAEGYSVSREKKESFPLTVTSAQKNPTAFYLCASSIGRVSNQPQHFGDGTRLSIL.

With regard to this clone: The same CDR3 is also encoded by other DNA sequences in this sample. The CDR3 reads CASSSGSSYNEQFF. The CDR3 DNA, read in part, is TGCGCCAGCAGCTCCGGTAGCTCCTACAATGAG. The V call is TRBV5-1, the J call TRBJ2-1; D is unclear. The read ends 3 residues early relative to the CDR3; the germline J gene fills the gap. The CDR3 is 14 residues long. Trimming shortened V by 3 bases and J by 0 bases, and 7 bases separated the two germline ends. From germline, CDR1 is SGHRS and CDR2 YFSETQ.

Comments on this clone: The read halts 3 residues ahead of the CDR3 end, with the missing end drawn from the germline J gene. The V gene is TRBV11-2, the J gene TRBJ2-7; perhaps TRBD2 as D (6 bases). V lost 5 bases, J lost 0 bases, and 14 bases lay in between. CDR3 length: 15 residues. CDR1 SGHAT and CDR2 FQNNGV come from the germline V gene. CDR3 protein: CASSLTGVSSYEQYF. The CDR3 bases that were read are TGTGCCAGCAGCCTAACGGGGGTTAGCTCCTACGAG.

With respect to this clone: The missing CDR3 end, 3 residues past where the read stops, is filled in from the germline J gene. This chain joins TRBV10-3 and TRBJ2-1, with D possibly TRBD2 on 5 matching bases. The CDR3 spans 14 residues. Germline lookup yields CDR1 ENHRY and CDR2 SYGVKD. V shed 2 bases and J shed 9 bases, with 14 bases lying between them. The sequenced part of the CDR3 DNA is TGTGCCATCAGTGAGGTTACTAGGTCTGGTGAG. It encodes CAISEVTRSGE. The complete CDR3 protein is CAISEVTRSGEQFF.

With respect to this clone: From the germline J gene comes the end of the CDR3, since the read stops 3 residues before it. The gene calls are TRBV5-1 and TRBJ2-3, with a weak D call TRBD2 (5 bases). Looked up from germline, CDR1 is SGHRS and CDR2 is YFSETQ. The CDR3 contains 13 residues. The sequenced part of the CDR3 DNA is TGCGCCAGCAGCACGACTAACCAAGAGACG. Its protein is CASSTTNQET. The CDR3 in full is CASSTTNQETQYF.

Comment on this clone: The CDR3 end falls 3 residues outside the read, so it is completed with the germline J gene. The J gene is TRBJ2-7, the V gene TRBV20-1, with 8 bases fitting TRBD2. Germline CDR1 and CDR2: DFQATT and SNEGSKA (reference sequence). CDR3 size: 16 residues. After removal of 4 bases from V and 5 bases from J, the junction contained 16 bases not matched to a gene. CDR3 protein: CSATEDWGSGIDEQYF. CDR3 DNA, as far as it was read: TGCAGTGCTACAGAAGATTGGGGTAGCGGGATAGACGAG.

With respect to this clone: The CDR3 end lies 3 residues beyond the end of the read and is filled in from the germline J gene. This sequence joins TRBV29-1 and TRBJ2-7, with no clear D. The CDR3 length is 12 residues. The V end was cut by 4 bases, the J end by 0 bases, with 7 bases between. Germline V gene sequence: CDR1 SQVTM, CDR2 ANQGSEA. CDR3 DNA, as far as it was read: TGCAGCGTTGTTCCCGGCTCCTACGAG. Its translation: CSVVPGSYE. The whole CDR3 protein is CSVVPGSYEQYF.

With respect to this clone: From the germline J gene comes the end of the CDR3, since the read stops 3 residues before it. The chain is built from TRBV6-1 and TRBJ2-7; D ambiguous. Germline CDR1 and CDR2: MNHNS and SASEGT. Trimming took 1 base from V and 1 from J, leaving 8 bases between them. This CDR3 spans 14 amino acids. The CDR3 loop is CASSEGAPSYEQYF. The covered CDR3 bases are TGTGCCAGCAGTGAAGGGGCTCCTTCCTACGAG.

Measured by frequency, this clone is medium-sized. Sequencing ends 3 residues short of the CDR3 end; the germline J gene provides the rest. J is TRBJ2-1 and V is TRBV4-2, with 14 nucleotides matching TRBD2. The V and J ends lost 4 bases and 3 bases, in that order; junction bases with no gene match: 17. This CDR3 comprises 21 residues. Per germline, CDR1 LGHNA and CDR2 YNFKEQ. The covered CDR3 bases are TGTGCCAGCAGCCCTTTACCCGGGACTAGCGGGGGTAGAAGCGGCTACAATGAG. This encodes CASSPLPGTSGGRSGYNE. The complete CDR3 protein is CASSPLPGTSGGRSGYNEQFF.

Of note for this clone: The read ends 3 residues before the CDR3 terminus; that terminus is restored from the germline J gene. This sample also contains other DNA sequences that code for the same CDR3. The V and J genes are TRBV7-9 and TRBJ1-2; TRBD1 matches at 8 bases. The CDR3 runs to 11 residues. Germline CDR1 reads SEHNR; CDR2 reads FQNEAQ (reference sequence). This CDR3 reads CASSLRQGYTF. Partial CDR3 DNA: TGTGCCAGCAGCTTAAGACAGGGG.

Concerning this clone: Coverage ceases 3 residues before the CDR3 finishes, and the germline J gene fills in the end. This rearrangement joins TRBV5-6 to TRBJ2-1; TRBD2 agrees at 11 bases. Germline V gene data show CDR1 as SGHDT and CDR2 as YYEEEE. J lost 4 bases, V lost 5 bases, and 5 bases had no gene match. The CDR3 totals 15 residues. CDR3 DNA (partial): TGTGCCAGCAGAGTAGCGGGGGGGACTTACAATGAG. This sequence encodes CASRVAGGTYNE. The whole CDR3 is CASRVAGGTYNEQFF.

About this clone: The read comes to an end 3 residues before the CDR3 does, leaving the germline J gene to fill in the end. The rearrangement uses TRBV20-1 and TRBJ2-4; 15 nucleotides line up with TRBD2. The CDR3 is 16 amino acids. Germline V lookup: CDR1 DFQATT, CDR2 SNEGSKA (reference sequence). Germline trimming cut 6 bases from V and 2 bases from J; bases unmatched to any gene: 5. CDR3 bases read: TGCAGTGCGAGGGGACTAGCGGGGGGTTCCAAAAACATT. Its protein is CSARGLAGGSKNI. The entire CDR3 reads CSARGLAGGSKNIQYF.

A word on this clone: The observed sequence ends 3 residues before the CDR3 terminus, with the missing tail filled in from the germline J gene. The chain employs TRBV2 and TRBJ2-5, with D unresolved. The CDR3 extends over 11 amino acids. Germline assignment: CDR1 SNHLY and CDR2 FYNNEI. Deletions cut 8 bases from V and 4 bases from J, with 8 bases between. CDR3 amino acids: CASGIRETQYF. Partial CDR3 DNA: TGTGCCAGCGGTATCAGAGAGACC.

Concerning this clone: The read halts 3 residues ahead of the CDR3 end, with the missing end drawn from the germline J gene. The chain recombines TRBV18 with TRBJ2-3, with 13 bases matching TRBD2. This CDR3 has 16 residues. V was pared by 2 bases and J by 5 bases, with 4 bases of the junction left unmatched. Germline V gene sequence: CDR1 KGHSH, CDR2 LQKENI. CDR3 DNA (partial): TGTGCCAGCTCACCAGGACTAGCGGGGGAGGTAGATACG. This codes for CASSPGLAGEVDT. The whole CDR3 sequence is CASSPGLAGEVDTQYF.

Worth noting for this clone: Sequencing ends 3 residues short of the CDR3 end; the germline J gene provides the rest. V usage is TRBV18 and J usage is TRBJ2-3; D is unresolved. The CDR3 length is 13 residues. V was clipped by 3 bases and J by 2 bases, with 6 bases between them. Germline CDR1 and CDR2: KGHSH and LQKENI. CDR3 protein: CASSPSLTDTQYF. CDR3 DNA (partial): TGTGCCAGCTCACCCTCTCTCACAGATACG.

With regard to this clone: The sequenced fragment ends 3 residues before the CDR3 boundary, so the rest is inferred from the germline J gene. The V gene is TRBV30, the J gene TRBJ1-1, with 7 bases that match TRBD1. Germline CDR1 reads GTSNPN; CDR2 reads SVGIG (reference sequence). The CDR3 length is 12 residues. V lost 2 bases and J lost 3; bases outside the gene matches: 0. The CDR3 bases that were read are TGTGCCTGGAGTAGGGGGCACACTGAA. It is translated as CAWSRGHTE. The full CDR3 sequence reads CAWSRGHTEAFF.

The CDR3 loop is CASSLGTGVWETQYF. Incomplete CDR3 DNA: TGTGCCAGCAGCTTAGGAACAGGGGTTTGGGAGACC. This rearrangement joins TRBV7-9 to TRBJ2-5; TRBD1 agrees at 7 bases. The sequence runs out 3 residues before the end of the CDR3; the remainder is reconstructed from the germline J gene. In germline, CDR1 is SEHNR, CDR2 FQNEAQ (reference sequence). CDR3 length equals 15 residues. Trimming cost V 1 base and J 5 bases; bases outside gene matches: 7.